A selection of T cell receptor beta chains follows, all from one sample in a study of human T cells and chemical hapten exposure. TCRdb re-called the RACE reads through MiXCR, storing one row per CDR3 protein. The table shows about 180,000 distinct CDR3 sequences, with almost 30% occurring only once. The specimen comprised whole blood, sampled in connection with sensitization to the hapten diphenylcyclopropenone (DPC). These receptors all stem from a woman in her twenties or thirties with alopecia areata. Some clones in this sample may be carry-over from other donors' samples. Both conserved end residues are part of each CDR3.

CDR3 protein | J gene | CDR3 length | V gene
CSARAGNSPLHF | TRBJ1-6 | 12 | TRBV20-1
CASSTISAHRRRDSPLHF | TRBJ1-6 | 18 | TRBV2
CASSLDRILHF | TRBJ1-6 | 11 | TRBV11-2
CSAPSWGSTDTQYF | TRBJ2-3 | 14 | TRBV20-1
CSARDLGGAIYGYTF | TRBJ1-2 | 15 | TRBV20-1
CAISRGGGDTQYF | TRBJ2-3 | 13 | TRBV10-3
CASSIRVREQFF | TRBJ2-1 | 12 | TRBV5-6
CASSPGPGVYEQYF | TRBJ2-7 | 14 | TRBV4-3
CASSSRRIGELFF | TRBJ2-2 | 13 | TRBV12-3/TRBV12-4
CSVVPGSGNTIYF | TRBJ1-3 | 13 | TRBV29-1
CASSQEPPGSSGNTIYF | TRBJ1-3 | 17 | TRBV4-1
CSARILAGSETQYF | TRBJ2-5 | 14 | TRBV20-1
CASSTIDTQYF | TRBJ2-3 | 11 | TRBV6-5
CAISRDGSTDTQYF | TRBJ2-3 | 14 | TRBV10-3
CASSPPSVDEQYF | TRBJ2-7 | 13 | TRBV12-3/TRBV12-4
CASSLRLGKGQFF | TRBJ2-1 | 13 | TRBV5-1
CSASSTAFYGYTF | TRBJ1-2 | 13 | TRBV20-1
CASSLREGSGYTF | TRBJ1-2 | 13 | TRBV12-3/TRBV12-4
CASTLGQGYYEQFF | TRBJ2-1 | 14 | TRBV7-6
CASSLRTGDQPQHF | TRBJ1-5 | 14 | TRBV5-5
CASSQLPGELFF | TRBJ2-2 | 12 | TRBV3-1
CASSLLSLGSGSVGGELFF | TRBJ2-2 | 19 | TRBV5-1
CASSYSMLGSYGYTF | TRBJ1-2 | 15 | TRBV6-2/TRBV6-3
CASSRTSGSSYTQYF | TRBJ2-3 | 15 | TRBV5-4
CASSQVSGGKYTGELFF | TRBJ2-2 | 17 | TRBV4-2
CASSSGVLAAPYNEQFF | TRBJ2-1 | 17 | TRBV7-2
CATSSRTGSSGNTIYF | TRBJ1-3 | 16 | TRBV15
CASSLGIAGDQGTQYF | TRBJ2-5 | 16 | TRBV7-2
CSASLTVNQPQHF | TRBJ1-5 | 13 | TRBV20-1
CASSPSDGSSGTYEQFF | TRBJ2-1 | 17 | TRBV4-1
CASSLSDLNYGYTF | TRBJ1-2 | 14 | TRBV11-3
CASSYPHGGYTEAFF | TRBJ1-1 | 15 | TRBV28
CASSLEGSPAEKLFF | TRBJ1-4 | 15 | TRBV5-1
CSVVGIGGTNNEQFF | TRBJ2-1 | 15 | TRBV29-1
CASSDSDRVGYGYTF | TRBJ1-2 | 15 | TRBV2
CAISGTVRGAGELFF | TRBJ2-2 | 15 | TRBV10-3
CSVRPGPRENEQFF | TRBJ2-1 | 14 | TRBV29-1
CASSLRIGYNEQFF | TRBJ2-1 | 14 | TRBV5-1
CASSPAAGFIGELFF | TRBJ2-2 | 15 | TRBV11-2
CASSIGSFVGGRNEQFF | TRBJ2-1 | 17 | TRBV19
CAISESGLARQTQYF | TRBJ2-5 | 15 | TRBV10-3
CASRWPGQSSGANVLTF | TRBJ2-6 | 17 | TRBV7-8